A single sample gave rise to the 15 T cell receptor beta chains below, sequenced in a study of blood T cell repertoires in COVID-19. The data were produced by immunoSEQ multiplex PCR, yet TCRdb's version contains in-frame clones alone and is incomplete. The repertoire holds under 300,000 clones, roughly 89% seen once, with approximately 2% in the top ten. The specimen sequenced was peripheral blood. The receptors were gathered from a man under 40 who had recovered from COVID-19.

This clone has a handful of counts. This chain uses TRBV2 with TRBJ1-1; D remains unclear. The germline gives CDR1 SNHLY, CDR2 FYNNEI. V was cut by 6 bases and J by 3 bases, with 14 bases left in between. The CDR3 totals 14 residues. CDR3: CASSWRAGDTEAFF. The CDR3 nucleotides are TGTGCCAGCAGCTGGAGGGCCGGGGACACTGAAGCTTTCTTT.

The chain uses TRBV18 and TRBJ1-2; TRBD1 matches 9 bases. Germline CDR1 reads KGHSH; CDR2 reads LQKENI. V lost 4 bases, J lost 4 bases, and 10 bases stayed unmatched. The CDR3 contains 16 residues. The CDR3, as DNA: TGTGCCAGCTCACTGAACCGGGACAGGGTCCCCTATGGCTACACCTTC. Translated, it gives CASSLNRDRVPYGYTF.

The genes are TRBV2 and TRBJ1-1; D is possibly TRBD1 (5 bases). This CDR3 contains 14 residues. Trimming left V 7 bases short and J 1 base short, with 13 bases between. Germline V gives CDR1 SNHLY, CDR2 FYNNEI. CDR3 amino acids: CASKLGESNTEAFF. CDR3 DNA: TGTGCCAGCAAGTTAGGGGAATCGAACACTGAAGCTTTCTTT.

The V call is TRBV19, the J call TRBJ1-5, with D tentatively TRBD1 (6 bases). In germline, CDR1 is LNHDA, CDR2 SQIVND (reference sequence). CDR3 size: 15 residues. V was cut by 8 bases and J by 0 bases, with 14 bases left in between. The DNA of the CDR3 is TGTGCCAGTCAGTCTACAGGGTTTAGCAATCAGCCCCAGCATTTT. It codes for CASQSTGFSNQPQHF.

The V call is TRBV4-3, the J call TRBJ1-2; D is perhaps TRBD1 (6 bases). Germline V gene data show CDR1 as LGHNA and CDR2 as YSLEER. CDR3 length: 14 residues. The V end lost 3 bases, the J end lost 4 bases, and 12 bases lay between the germline ends. CDR3 in amino acids: CASSHQGQGYGYTF. CDR3 coding DNA: TGCGCCAGCAGCCACCAGGGGCAGGGCTATGGCTACACCTTC.

The chain carries TRBV12-5 and TRBJ2-5; 8 nucleotides align to TRBD1. The V and J ends lost 4 bases and 2 bases, in that order; junction bases with no gene match: 9. The CDR3 extends over 16 amino acids. Germline V gives CDR1 LGHNT, CDR2 FRNRAP. The CDR3 protein is CASGWGRTGQQETQYF. The CDR3 region has the DNA TGTGCTAGTGGTTGGGGACGGACAGGGCAACAAGAGACCCAGTACTTC.

The chain employs TRBV3-1 (or the pseudogene TRBV3-2) and TRBJ2-3, with TRBD2 matching over 9 bases. The junction had 4 bases not matched to a gene; V was cut back by 2 bases and J by 4 bases. Germline CDR1 and CDR2: LGHDT and YNNKEL (reference sequence). This CDR3 spans 15 amino acids. The DNA of the CDR3 is TGTGCCAGCAGCCAACGAGCGGGGGGTTCAGATACGCAGTATTTT. Translation gives CASSQRAGGSDTQYF.

This chain uses TRBV4-3 with TRBJ1-2; D call uncertain. The germline CDR1 and CDR2 sequences are LGHNA and YSLEER. Trimming shortened V by 1 base and J by 7 bases, and 13 bases separated the two germline ends. CDR3 size: 14 residues. Here the CDR3 reads CASSQVEGEGGYTF. The CDR3, as DNA: TGCGCCAGCAGCCAAGTTGAGGGTGAGGGTGGCTACACCTTC.

The V gene is TRBV4-1, the J gene TRBJ1-5, with D unresolved. V lost 0 bases to trimming and J lost 5 bases, with 11 bases between them. Per the germline V gene, CDR1 is MGHRA and CDR2 is YSYEKL. This CDR3 comprises 15 residues. The chain's CDR3 is CASSQDPNSYQPQHF. For the CDR3, the DNA is TGCGCCAGCAGCCAAGATCCCAACAGTTATCAGCCCCAGCATTTT.

This sequence joins TRBV6-6 and TRBJ1-5; D not certain. Trimming pared 8 bases from V and 5 bases from J, leaving 10 bases between. This CDR3 contains 12 residues. Per germline, CDR1 MNHNY and CDR2 SVGAGI (reference sequence). The CDR3 is CASATPDQPQHF. In DNA form, the CDR3 reads TGTGCCAGCGCTACCCCGGATCAGCCCCAGCATTTT.

This clone was picked up a small number of times. This sequence joins TRBV30 and TRBJ2-2, with 9 bases lining up with TRBD1. There are 14 residues in the CDR3. V lost 5 bases to trimming and J lost 7 bases; unmatched junction nucleotides: 8. Germline V lookup: CDR1 GTSNPN, CDR2 SVGIG (reference sequence). In nucleotides, the CDR3 is TGTGCCTGGGCCGGGACAGGGAGTGGCGGGGAGCTGTTTTTT. Encoded protein: CAWAGTGSGGELFF.

V gene TRBV5-1 combines with J gene TRBJ2-3; 7 bases map to TRBD2. Per the germline V gene, CDR1 is SGHRS and CDR2 is YFSETQ. V dropped 7 bases and J dropped 6; count of bases not matched to a gene: 8. This CDR3 spans 13 amino acids. The CDR3 bases are TGCGCCAGCTGGTTCGGGGGGACTGATACGCAGTATTTT. This gives the protein CASWFGGTDTQYF. Complete variable domain (other parts from reference TRBV5-1 and TRBJ2-3): KAGVTQTPRYLIKTRGQQVTLSCSPISGHRSVSWYQQTPGQGLQFLFEYFSETQRNKGNFPGRFSGRQFSNSRSEMNVSTLELGDSALYLCASWFGGTDTQYFGPGTRLTVL.

The chain couples TRBV6-1 to TRBJ2-7, with 10 bases that match TRBD1. The CDR3 runs to 15 residues. CDR1 and CDR2 (germline): MNHNS, SASEGT. J was trimmed by 1 base and V by 6 bases; bases with no gene match: 6. CDR3 sequence reads: CASRVGQGSSYEQYF. For the CDR3, the DNA is TGTGCCAGCAGGGTGGGACAGGGGAGTTCCTACGAGCAGTACTTC.

V is TRBV5-4 and J is TRBJ1-4; TRBD1 matches 8 bases. Per germline, CDR1 SGHNT and CDR2 YYREEE (reference sequence). The length of the CDR3 is 16 residues. V lost 4 bases to trimming and J lost 0 bases; unmatched junction nucleotides: 5. In DNA form, the CDR3 reads TGTGCCAGCAGCGAGACAGGGGATGCAACTAATGAAAAACTGTTTTTT. This translates into CASSETGDATNEKLFF.

The rearrangement joins TRBV7-2 to TRBJ1-4; possible D gene TRBD1, 6 bases. The ends were cut back, 5 bases at V and 11 bases at J, with 18 bases in the middle. Germline loops: CDR1 SGHTA, CDR2 FQGNSA. This CDR3 has 14 residues. In nucleotides, the CDR3 is TGTGCCAGCAGCGAGGGGACAACTCCCAAGAAACTGTTTTTT. Translated: CASSEGTTPKKLFF. Full variable domain (remainder filled in from reference TRBV7-2 and TRBJ1-4): GAGVSQSPSNKVTEKGKDVELRCDPISGHTALYWYRQSLGQGLEFLIYFQGNSAPDKSGLPSDRFSAERTGGSVSTLTIQRTQQEDSAVYLCASSEGTTPKKLFFGSGTQLSVL.